These 27 T cell receptor beta chains were sequenced from one sample in a study of Tregs in tolerant kidney transplant recipients. Method: immunoSEQ multiplex PCR; TCRdb's copy keeps in-frame clones and lacks some. The sample carries 50,000 to 65,000 clones, more than 75% recorded once. Mixed chimerism was transient after nonmyeloablative marrow transplants from related graft donors. Specimen: CD4+ T cells from blood (PBMCs), collected 6 months after the transplant. These receptors were taken from a human patient who received a combined kidney and bone marrow transplant. Some of the T cells may derive from the graft donor.

This rearrangement joins TRBV29-1 to TRBJ1-1; TRBD1 aligns across 7 bases. The germline V gene has CDR1 SQVTM and CDR2 ANQGSEA. J gave up 6 bases and V 6 bases, and 10 bases lay outside the gene matches. The CDR3 has 13 amino acids. The CDR3 sequence: CSVVDRRGAEAFF. In DNA form, the CDR3 reads TGCAGCGTGGTGGACAGGCGAGGGGCTGAAGCTTTCTTT.

This clone was observed a single time. The chain combines TRBV6-5 with TRBJ2-5, with TRBD2 identical over 7 bases. The germline V gene has CDR1 MNHEY and CDR2 SVGAGI. V lost 6 bases and J lost 5; bases outside the gene matches: 6. This CDR3 has 13 amino acids. The CDR3 loop is CASSPGRRETQYF. The CDR3 coding sequence is TGTGCCAGCAGCCCCGGGAGGAGGGAGACCCAGTACTTC.

This chain links TRBV28 with TRBJ2-7, with 9 bases fitting TRBD2. CDR1 and CDR2 from the germline V gene are MDHEN and SYDVKM. This CDR3 has 14 amino acids. J was trimmed by 5 bases and V by 6 bases; bases with no gene match: 8. As DNA, the CDR3 is TGTGCCAGCAGGTCAAGCGGGAGGAGGGACGAGCAGTACTTC. This codes for CASRSSGRRDEQYF.

The V gene is TRBV18, the J gene TRBJ2-3; 11 nucleotides match TRBD2. Germline values: CDR1 KGHSH, CDR2 LQKENI. V shed 8 bases and J 2 bases; nucleotides not matched to a gene: 6. CDR3 length: 15 amino acids. In DNA form, the CDR3 reads TGTGCCAGCACTCTAGCGGGGGGAACCACAGATACGCAGTATTTT. Protein product: CASTLAGGTTDTQYF.

The J gene is TRBJ2-3, the V gene TRBV7-3; no clear D gene. Trimming shortened V by 2 bases and J by 6 bases, and 3 bases separated the two germline ends. Germline V gene sequence: CDR1 SGHTA, CDR2 FQGTGA. The CDR3 consists of 11 residues. This CDR3 reads CASSLYDTQYF. The CDR3 region has the DNA TGTGCCAGCAGCTTATATGATACGCAGTATTTT.

The genes are TRBV29-1 and TRBJ1-4; 7 nucleotides agree with TRBD1. Germline assignment: CDR1 SQVTM and CDR2 ANQGSEA. This CDR3 region has 12 residues. Trimming at V came to 7 bases and at J to 4 bases, leaving 3 bases not matched to a gene. The CDR3 reads CSGGGGNEKLFF. The DNA of the CDR3 is TGCAGCGGAGGGGGCGGTAATGAAAAACTGTTTTTT.

The J gene is TRBJ2-5, the V gene TRBV5-1, with 12 bases lining up with TRBD1. The length of the CDR3 is 14 residues. Germline CDR1 is SGHRS and CDR2 is YFSETQ. V shed 2 bases and J 11 bases; nucleotides not matched to a gene: 7. The CDR3 DNA is TGCGCCAGCAGCTTCGGGACAGGGGGCAGGGAGCAGTACTTC. Encoded protein: CASSFGTGGREQYF.

The rearrangement uses TRBV9 and TRBJ2-1; a weak D match, TRBD1 (5 bases). This CDR3 spans 17 amino acids. Germline CDR1 and CDR2: SGDLS and YYNGEE. V lost 4 bases, J lost 8 bases, and 25 bases lay in between. The CDR3 DNA reads as TGTGCCAGCAGCAGGACCTCTTATTTATGGGGCAACGATGAGCAGTTCTTC. Its protein is CASSRTSYLWGNDEQFF. Drawing the rest from reference TRBV9 and TRBJ2-1, the complete variable domain is DSGVTQTPKHLITATGQRVTLRCSPRSGDLSVYWYQQSLDQGLQFLIQYYNGEERAKGNILERFSAQQFPDLHSELNLSSLELGDSALYFCASSRTSYLWGNDEQFFGPGTRLTVL.

This sequence joins TRBV19 and TRBJ2-5; maybe TRBD2 (5 bases). V gave up 4 bases and J gave up 6 bases, with 12 bases separating them. This CDR3 comprises 13 residues. Germline CDR1 is LNHDA and CDR2 is SQIVND (reference sequence). The CDR3 nucleotides are TGTGCCAGTAGTACCCTCTCGGGGAAGACCCAGTACTTC. This encodes CASSTLSGKTQYF.

The chain combines TRBV10-1 with TRBJ2-7; D might be TRBD1 (5 bases). Trimming shortened V by 8 bases and J by 12 bases, and 8 bases separated the two germline ends. CDR1 and CDR2 from the germline V gene are WNHNN and SYGVQD (reference sequence). CDR3 length equals 8 residues. The CDR3 region is CASGQGYF. CDR3 nucleotide sequence: TGCGCCAGCGGGCAGGGGTACTTC.

The rearrangement joins TRBV11-3 to TRBJ2-3, with D tentatively TRBD1 (6 bases). Germline V gene sequence: CDR1 SGHNT, CDR2 YENEEA. The CDR3 is 14 amino acids. Trimming took 5 bases from V and 8 from J, leaving 17 bases between them. CDR3 nucleotide sequence: TGTGCCAGCAGCATGACAGGTTGGGTGGGTACGCAGTATTTT. It specifies CASSMTGWVGTQYF.

Here the CDR3 reads CATSRGGQVNTEAFF. Here the CDR3 DNA reads TGTGCCACCAGCAGAGGGGGACAGGTGAACACTGAAGCTTTCTTT. V and J are TRBV15 and TRBJ1-1, with 8 bases fitting TRBD1. The V and J ends lost 1 base and 0 bases, in that order; junction bases with no gene match: 1. The V gene's germline CDR1 is LNHNV and CDR2 YYDKDF (reference sequence). The CDR3 runs 15 residues.

The chain recombines TRBV10-3 with TRBJ1-2; D may be TRBD1 (6 bases). V was shortened by 10 bases and J by 4 bases, with 13 bases between the two germline ends. Germline-derived CDR1 and CDR2 are ENHRY and SYGVKD. The CDR3 totals 12 residues. The CDR3 nucleotides are TGTGCCACGGTGGGACAAAGCTATGGCTACACCTTC. Amino acid sequence: CATVGQSYGYTF.

The chain uses TRBV7-2 and TRBJ2-1; D possibly corresponds to TRBD2 (6 bases). Deletions cut 5 bases from V and 12 bases from J, with 11 bases between. In germline, CDR1 is SGHTA, CDR2 FQGNSA. CDR3 length: 11 residues. The CDR3 DNA follows: TGTGCCAGCAGCCGACGACTAGTGCAGTTCTTC. Translation gives CASSRRLVQFF. The full variable domain, completed using reference TRBV7-2 and TRBJ2-1, is GAGVSQSPSNKVTEKGKDVELRCDPISGHTALYWYRQSLGQGLEFLIYFQGNSAPDKSGLPSDRFSAERTGGSVSTLTIQRTQQEDSAVYLCASSRRLVQFFGPGTRLTVL.

This clone came up once. The V gene is TRBV23-1, the J gene TRBJ2-3, with a possible D match to TRBD2 (5 bases). TRBV23-1 is identified as an open reading frame with a role that is uncertain. The CDR3 totals 15 residues. Trimming took off 8 bases at V and 5 bases at J, with 20 bases between the two ends. Here the CDR3 reads CASLLRAYEGDTQYF. DNA of the CDR3: TGCGCCAGCCTACTCCGGGCCTACGAGGGAGATACGCAGTATTTT.

The chain recombines TRBV7-3 with TRBJ2-2; D not resolved. CDR1 and CDR2 from the germline V gene are SGHTA and FQGTGA. This CDR3 is built from 15 residues. V lost 5 bases and J lost 6, with 16 bases in between. The CDR3 protein is CASSPTGLSAGELFF. The CDR3 DNA follows: TGTGCCAGCAGCCCGACCGGGTTGAGCGCCGGGGAGCTGTTTTTT.

The CDR3 protein is CAWSRGGQGNEKLFF. The CDR3 coding sequence is TGTGCCTGGAGTCGAGGTGGACAGGGGAATGAAAAACTGTTTTTT. The V gene is TRBV30, the J gene TRBJ1-4; 9 bases align to TRBD1. The CDR3 consists of 15 residues. The V gene end was trimmed by 2 bases and the J gene end by 5 bases; junction bases not matched to a gene: 6. The germline V gene has CDR1 GTSNPN and CDR2 SVGIG (reference sequence).

The rearrangement links TRBV15 to TRBJ1-5; possibly TRBD1 for D (5 bases). Trimming stripped 5 bases from V and 6 bases from J, with 14 bases between. Germline loops: CDR1 LNHNV, CDR2 YYDKDF (reference sequence). This CDR3 contains 14 residues. The CDR3 loop is CATSAPRQFQPQHF. The CDR3 DNA is TGTGCCACCAGCGCCCCTAGACAGTTTCAGCCCCAGCATTTT. The full variable domain, in which reference TRBV15 and TRBJ1-5 provide the parts outside the CDR3, is DAMVIQNPRYQVTQFGKPVTLSCSQTLNHNVMYWYQQKSSQAPKLLFHYYDKDFNNEADTPDNFQSRRPNTSFCFLDIRSPGLGDTAMYLCATSAPRQFQPQHFGDGTRLSIL.

This rearrangement joins TRBV4-2 to TRBJ2-7, with unresolved D. From germline, CDR1 is LGHNA and CDR2 YNFKEQ. This CDR3 has 14 residues. V dropped 0 bases and J dropped 2 bases, with 8 bases sitting between them. The CDR3 DNA is TGTGCCAGCAGCCAAGATCCGTTTACCTACGAGCAGTACTTC. This sequence encodes CASSQDPFTYEQYF.

The chain recombines TRBV19 with TRBJ1-2; D call uncertain. Germline values: CDR1 LNHDA, CDR2 SQIVND (reference sequence). The germline V and J ends were trimmed by 3 bases and 3 bases, with 11 bases remaining between them. The CDR3 covers 14 residues. This chain's CDR3 is CASSIPGLYYGYTF. In DNA, the CDR3 is TGTGCCAGTAGTATCCCCGGACTTTACTATGGCTACACCTTC.

The gene calls are TRBV5-1 and TRBJ2-3; 7 bases line up with TRBD1. The J segment lost 0 bases and the V segment lost 0 bases, leaving 4 bases of the junction unmatched. The length of the CDR3 is 16 residues. Germline values: CDR1 SGHRS, CDR2 YFSETQ. For the CDR3, the DNA is TGCGCCAGCAGCTTGGTTACAGGGGAAAGCACAGATACGCAGTATTTT. Its protein is CASSLVTGESTDTQYF.

The genes are TRBV12-2 and TRBJ2-7; the DNA was not compared with TRBD1, the D call given in the table. TRBV12-2 is described as a pseudogene. The CDR3 spans 16 residues. The CDR3 loop is CASRLVWPGGSYEQYF. The CDR3 bases are TGTGCAAGTCGCTTAGTTTGGCCAGGTGGATCCTACGAGCAGTACTTC.

The gene calls are TRBV6-1 and TRBJ1-1, with a tentative D call TRBD1 (5 bases). The CDR3 loop spans 14 amino acids. V was clipped by 3 bases and J by 0 bases, with 8 bases between them. Germline loops: CDR1 MNHNS, CDR2 SASEGT. The CDR3 is CASSERGMNTEAFF. Here the CDR3 DNA reads TGTGCCAGCAGTGAGCGGGGGATGAACACTGAAGCTTTCTTT.

The chain is built from TRBV11-3 and TRBJ2-1, with 9 bases aligning to TRBD1. The CDR3 sequence is 15 residues long. After removal of 3 bases from V and 5 bases from J, the junction contained 5 bases not matched to a gene. The V gene's germline CDR1 is SGHNT and CDR2 YENEEA. The CDR3 is CASSFRGQGNNEQFF. CDR3 DNA sequence: TGTGCCAGCAGCTTTCGGGGACAGGGAAACAATGAGCAGTTCTTC.

The chain uses TRBV5-1 and TRBJ1-1; D remains ambiguous. Germline loops: CDR1 SGHRS, CDR2 YFSETQ. The CDR3 sequence is 16 residues long. The V end lost 0 bases, the J end lost 0 bases, and 12 bases lay between the germline ends. This chain's CDR3 is CASSLASTSMNTEAFF. The CDR3 nucleotides are TGCGCCAGCAGCTTGGCGTCTACCTCCATGAACACTGAAGCTTTCTTT. Full variable domain (remainder filled in from reference TRBV5-1 and TRBJ1-1): KAGVTQTPRYLIKTRGQQVTLSCSPISGHRSVSWYQQTPGQGLQFLFEYFSETQRNKGNFPGRFSGRQFSNSRSEMNVSTLELGDSALYLCASSLASTSMNTEAFFGQGTRLTVV.

The gene calls are TRBV7-2 and TRBJ1-1; D is unclear. V was pared by 0 bases and J by 1 base, with 3 bases between. From germline, CDR1 is SGHTA and CDR2 FQGNSA. The CDR3 has 13 amino acids. The CDR3 DNA reads TGTGCCAGCAGCTTAGCCCAGAACACTGAAGCTTTCTTT. It codes for CASSLAQNTEAFF.

The chain has TRBV9 and TRBJ2-6, with D uncertain. The CDR3 length is 14 residues. Germline V gene lookup returns CDR1 SGDLS and CDR2 YYNGEE. V lost 1 base to trimming and J lost 4 bases, with 6 bases between them. CDR3 nucleotides: TGTGCCAGCAGCGTAACTACGGGGGCCAACGTCCTGACTTTC. Its translation: CASSVTTGANVLTF.